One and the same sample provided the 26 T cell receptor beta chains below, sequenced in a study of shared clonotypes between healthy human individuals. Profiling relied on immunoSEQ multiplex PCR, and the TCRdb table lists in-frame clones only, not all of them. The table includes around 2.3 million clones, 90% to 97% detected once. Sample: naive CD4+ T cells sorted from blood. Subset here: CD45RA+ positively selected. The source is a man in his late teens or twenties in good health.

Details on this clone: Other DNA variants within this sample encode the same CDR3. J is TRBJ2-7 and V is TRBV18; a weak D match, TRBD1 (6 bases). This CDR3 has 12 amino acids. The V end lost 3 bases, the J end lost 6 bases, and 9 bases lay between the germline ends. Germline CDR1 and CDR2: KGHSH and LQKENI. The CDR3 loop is CASSPLGGEQYF. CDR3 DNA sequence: TGTGCCAGCTCACCCCTAGGGGGCGAGCAGTACTTC.

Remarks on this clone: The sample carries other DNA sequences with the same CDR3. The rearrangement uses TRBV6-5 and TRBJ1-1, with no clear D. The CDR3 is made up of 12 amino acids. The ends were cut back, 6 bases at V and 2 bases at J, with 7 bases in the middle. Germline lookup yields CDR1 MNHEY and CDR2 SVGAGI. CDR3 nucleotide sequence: TGTGCCAGCAGCCGAGAAAACACTGAAGCTTTCTTT. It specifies CASSRENTEAFF.

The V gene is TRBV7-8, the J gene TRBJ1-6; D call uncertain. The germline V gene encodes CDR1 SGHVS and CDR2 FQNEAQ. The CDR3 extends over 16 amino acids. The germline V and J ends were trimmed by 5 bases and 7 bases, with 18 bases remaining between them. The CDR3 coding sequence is TGTGCCAGCAGCGCCCGAAACGACGGAGGGAATTCACCCCTCCACTTT. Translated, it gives CASSARNDGGNSPLHF.

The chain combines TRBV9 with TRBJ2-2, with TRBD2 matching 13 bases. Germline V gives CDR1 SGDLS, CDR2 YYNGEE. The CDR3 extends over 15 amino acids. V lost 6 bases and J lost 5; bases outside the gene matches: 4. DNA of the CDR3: TGTGCCAGCAACGGACTAGCGGGGGTGACCGGGGAGCTGTTTTTT. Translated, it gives CASNGLAGVTGELFF.

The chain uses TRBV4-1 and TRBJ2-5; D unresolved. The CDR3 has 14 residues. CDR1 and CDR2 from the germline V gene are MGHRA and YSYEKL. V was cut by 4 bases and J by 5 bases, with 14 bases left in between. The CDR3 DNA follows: TGCGCCAGCAGCCCGACCCCGGGCCCGGAGACCCAGTACTTC. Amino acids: CASSPTPGPETQYF.

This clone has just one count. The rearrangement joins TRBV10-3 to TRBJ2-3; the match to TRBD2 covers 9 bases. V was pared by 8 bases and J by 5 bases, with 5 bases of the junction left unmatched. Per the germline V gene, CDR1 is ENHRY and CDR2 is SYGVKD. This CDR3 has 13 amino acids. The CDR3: CAIGGGREDTQYF. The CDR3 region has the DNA TGTGCCATCGGAGGCGGGAGGGAAGATACGCAGTATTTT.

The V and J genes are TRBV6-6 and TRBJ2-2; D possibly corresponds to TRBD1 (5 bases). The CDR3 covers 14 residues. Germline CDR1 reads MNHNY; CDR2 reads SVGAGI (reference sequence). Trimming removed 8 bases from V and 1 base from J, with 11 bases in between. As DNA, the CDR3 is TGTGCCAGCGGGTCAGGGTTGAACACCGGGGAGCTGTTTTTT. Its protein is CASGSGLNTGELFF.

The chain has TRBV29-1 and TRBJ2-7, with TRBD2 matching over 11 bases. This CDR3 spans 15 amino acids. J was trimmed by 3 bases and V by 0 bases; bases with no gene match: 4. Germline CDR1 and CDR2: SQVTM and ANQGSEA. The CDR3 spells CSVEERLAGHYEQYF. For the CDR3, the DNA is TGCAGCGTTGAAGAGAGACTAGCGGGGCACTACGAGCAGTACTTC.

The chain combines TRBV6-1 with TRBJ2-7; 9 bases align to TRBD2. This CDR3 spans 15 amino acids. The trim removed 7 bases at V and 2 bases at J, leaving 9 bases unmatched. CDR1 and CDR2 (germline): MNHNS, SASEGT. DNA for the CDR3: TGTGCCAGCACATCCAGTAGCGGGGGAACCTACGAGCAGTACTTC. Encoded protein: CASTSSSGGTYEQYF.

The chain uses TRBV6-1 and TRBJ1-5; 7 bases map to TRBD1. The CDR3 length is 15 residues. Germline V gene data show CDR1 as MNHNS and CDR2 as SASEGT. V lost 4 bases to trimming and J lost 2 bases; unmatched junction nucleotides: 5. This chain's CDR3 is CASSGDSFRNQPQHF. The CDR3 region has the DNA TGTGCCAGCAGTGGGGACAGTTTTCGCAATCAGCCCCAGCATTTT.

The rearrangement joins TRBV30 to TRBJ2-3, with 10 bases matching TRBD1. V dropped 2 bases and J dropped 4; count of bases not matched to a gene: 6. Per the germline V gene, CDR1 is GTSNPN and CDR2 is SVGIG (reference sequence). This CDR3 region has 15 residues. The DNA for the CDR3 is TGTGCCTGGAGTATCGGACAGGGGGTCGCAGATACGCAGTATTTT. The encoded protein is CAWSIGQGVADTQYF. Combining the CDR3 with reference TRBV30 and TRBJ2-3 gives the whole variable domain SQTIHQWPATLVQPVGSPLSLECTVEGTSNPNLYWYRQAAGRGLQLLFYSVGIGQISSEVPQNLSASRPQDRQFILSSKKLLLSDSGFYLCAWSIGQGVADTQYFGPGTRLTVL.

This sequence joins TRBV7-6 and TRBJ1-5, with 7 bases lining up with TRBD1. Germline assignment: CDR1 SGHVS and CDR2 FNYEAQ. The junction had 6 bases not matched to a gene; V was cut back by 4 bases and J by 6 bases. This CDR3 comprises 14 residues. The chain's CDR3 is CASSSTGDGQPQHF. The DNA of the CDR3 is TGTGCCAGCAGCTCAACAGGGGACGGTCAGCCCCAGCATTTT.

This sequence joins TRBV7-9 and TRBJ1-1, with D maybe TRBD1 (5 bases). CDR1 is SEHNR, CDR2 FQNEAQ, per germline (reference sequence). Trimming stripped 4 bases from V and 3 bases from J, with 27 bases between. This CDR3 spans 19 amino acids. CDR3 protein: CASSSYRAGTLRKDTEAFF. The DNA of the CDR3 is TGTGCCAGCAGCTCGTATAGGGCCGGGACCCTTAGAAAGGACACTGAAGCTTTCTTT. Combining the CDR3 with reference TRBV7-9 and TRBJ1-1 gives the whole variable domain DTGVSQNPRHKITKRGQNVTFRCDPISEHNRLYWYRQTLGQGPEFLTYFQNEAQLEKSRLLSDRFSAERPKGSFSTLEIQRTEQGDSAMYLCASSSYRAGTLRKDTEAFFGQGTRLTVV.

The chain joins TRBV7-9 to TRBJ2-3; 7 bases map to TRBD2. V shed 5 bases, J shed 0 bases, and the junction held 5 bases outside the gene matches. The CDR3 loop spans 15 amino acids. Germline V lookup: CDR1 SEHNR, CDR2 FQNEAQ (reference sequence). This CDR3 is CASSKRGESTDTQYF. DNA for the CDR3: TGTGCCAGCAGCAAACGGGGGGAAAGCACAGATACGCAGTATTTT.

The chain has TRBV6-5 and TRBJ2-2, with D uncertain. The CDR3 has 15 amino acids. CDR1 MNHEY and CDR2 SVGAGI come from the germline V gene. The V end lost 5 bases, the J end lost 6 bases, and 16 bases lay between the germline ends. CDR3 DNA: TGTGCCAGCAGTCGGTTCGGGTCTCCCTCCGGGGAGCTGTTTTTT. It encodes CASSRFGSPSGELFF.

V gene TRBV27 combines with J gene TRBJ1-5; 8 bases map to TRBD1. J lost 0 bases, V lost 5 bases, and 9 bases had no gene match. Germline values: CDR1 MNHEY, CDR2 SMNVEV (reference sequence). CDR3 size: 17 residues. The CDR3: CASSRVAGQVSNQPQHF. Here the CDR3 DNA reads TGTGCCAGCAGTCGGGTGGCGGGACAGGTTAGCAATCAGCCCCAGCATTTT.

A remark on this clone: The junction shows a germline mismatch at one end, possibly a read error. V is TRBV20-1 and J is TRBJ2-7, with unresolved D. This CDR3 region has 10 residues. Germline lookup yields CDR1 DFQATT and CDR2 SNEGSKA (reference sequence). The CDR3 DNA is TGCAGTGCTAGAGAGAGATGGCCTCTCTTC. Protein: CSARERWPLF.

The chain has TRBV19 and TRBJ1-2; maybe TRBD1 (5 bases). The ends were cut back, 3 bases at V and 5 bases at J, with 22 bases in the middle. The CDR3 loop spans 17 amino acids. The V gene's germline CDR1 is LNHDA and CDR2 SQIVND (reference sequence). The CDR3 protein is CASSMIGDPLTRYGYTF. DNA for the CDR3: TGTGCCAGTAGTATGATCGGGGACCCACTAACTCGGTATGGCTACACCTTC.

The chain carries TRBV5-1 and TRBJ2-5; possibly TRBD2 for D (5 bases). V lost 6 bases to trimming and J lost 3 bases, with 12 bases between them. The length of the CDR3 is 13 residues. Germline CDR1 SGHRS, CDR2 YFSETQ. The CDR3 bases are TGCGCCAGCACCACCGGGGTTAAAGAGACCCAGTACTTC. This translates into CASTTGVKETQYF.

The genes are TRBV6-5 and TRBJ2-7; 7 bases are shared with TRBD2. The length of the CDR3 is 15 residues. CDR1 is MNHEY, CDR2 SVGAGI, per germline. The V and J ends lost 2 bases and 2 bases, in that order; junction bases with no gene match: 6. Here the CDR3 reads CASSYGGGSTYEQYF. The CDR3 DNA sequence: TGTGCCAGCAGTTACGGGGGAGGGAGTACCTACGAGCAGTACTTC.

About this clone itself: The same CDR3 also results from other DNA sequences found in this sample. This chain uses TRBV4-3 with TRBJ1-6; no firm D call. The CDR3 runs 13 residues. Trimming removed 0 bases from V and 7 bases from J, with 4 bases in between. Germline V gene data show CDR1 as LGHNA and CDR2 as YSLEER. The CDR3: CASSQEGNSPLHF. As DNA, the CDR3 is TGCGCCAGCAGCCAAGAGGGAAATTCACCCCTCCACTTT.

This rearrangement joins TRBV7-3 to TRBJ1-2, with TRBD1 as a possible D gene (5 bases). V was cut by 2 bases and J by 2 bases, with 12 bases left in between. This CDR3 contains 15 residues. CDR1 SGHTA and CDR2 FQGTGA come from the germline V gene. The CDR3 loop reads CASSLDGAYNYGYTF. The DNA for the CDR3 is TGTGCCAGCAGCTTAGACGGGGCCTACAACTATGGCTACACCTTC.

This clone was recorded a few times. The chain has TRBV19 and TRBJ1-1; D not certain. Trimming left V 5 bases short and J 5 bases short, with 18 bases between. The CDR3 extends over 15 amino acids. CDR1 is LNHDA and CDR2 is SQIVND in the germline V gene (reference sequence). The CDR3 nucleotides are TGTGCCAGTAGTGAGCTACCCCGCGGGAGGACTGAAGCTTTCTTT. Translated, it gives CASSELPRGRTEAFF.

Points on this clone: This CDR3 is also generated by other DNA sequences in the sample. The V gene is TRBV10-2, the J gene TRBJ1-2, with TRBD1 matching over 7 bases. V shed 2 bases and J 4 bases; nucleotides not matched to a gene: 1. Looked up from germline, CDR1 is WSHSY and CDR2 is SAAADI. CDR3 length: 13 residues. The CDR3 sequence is CASSEGTVYGYTF. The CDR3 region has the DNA TGCGCCAGCAGTGAGGGGACAGTCTATGGCTACACCTTC.

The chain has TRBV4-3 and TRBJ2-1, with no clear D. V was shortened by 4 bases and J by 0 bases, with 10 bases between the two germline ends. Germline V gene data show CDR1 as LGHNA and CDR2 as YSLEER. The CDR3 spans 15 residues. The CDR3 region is CASSPDLSSYNEQFF. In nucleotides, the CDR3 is TGCGCCAGCAGCCCGGATTTGAGCTCCTACAATGAGCAGTTCTTC.

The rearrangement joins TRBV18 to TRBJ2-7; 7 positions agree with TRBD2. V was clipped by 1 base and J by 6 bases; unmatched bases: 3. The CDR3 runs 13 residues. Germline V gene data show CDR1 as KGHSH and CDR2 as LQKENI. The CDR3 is CASSPLASGEQYF. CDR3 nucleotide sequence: TGTGCCAGCTCACCACTGGCTAGCGGCGAGCAGTACTTC.